This section outlines one TCR beta chain sequence together with its context. The antigen is undetermined. This entry belongs to a study of cytomegalovirus exposure and HLA in healthy donors. Whole-study findings and limits: A few chains tied to CMV proved CMV antigen-specific in vitro. Some TCR beta chains (about 170 of them) were listed as cytomegalovirus-associated.

With 60 Vbeta and 13 Jbeta primers, the PCR was carried out. Authors' data handling: A later analysis counted 65 million to 90 million unique TCR beta chains, 10 million to 12 million shared. Libraries were prepared by immunoSEQ multiplex PCR; TCRdb keeps only in-frame clonotypes and omits some of them. Clone size and the V and J calls come from that table; the DNA yielded D and trimming. The data hold approximately 89,000 clones, with 55% to 80% observed a single time. Sequencing used PBMCs. The sequence came from a female donor in good health and CMV-seronegative.

The DNA of the CDR3 is TGCGCCAGCAGCCAAGTCCTGAGGAGCGCTGAAGCTTTCTTT. Amino acids: CASSQVLRSAEAFF. The rearrangement uses TRBV4-1 and TRBJ1-1; D remains unclear. CDR3 length: 14 amino acids. CDR1 and CDR2 (germline): MGHRA, YSYEKL. Between the trimmed V and J ends, which lost 1 base and 6 bases, there was a span of 12 bases.